Below are 4 T cell receptor beta chains sequenced from a single sample in a study of blood T cells in healthy people across ages. A second PCR of 7 to 11 cycles used a sample-barcoded 5' primer and a J-beta primer mix. Each CDR3 protein gets one entry after TCRdb re-called the 5' RACE reads with MiXCR. The sample records around 2 million distinct CDR3 sequences, approximately 40% being singletons. What was sequenced was blood. Receptors were obtained from a human donor in good health.

The chain joins TRBV13 to TRBJ2-5; perhaps TRBD2 as D (6 bases). The CDR3 covers 13 residues. Trimming removed 0 bases at V and 13 bases at J, with 15 bases between. Germline loops: CDR1 PRHDT, CDR2 FYEKMQ (reference sequence). CDR3 bases: TGTGCCAGCAGCTTAGGGCGGGCGGGACTTCCGTACTTC. It codes for CASSLGRAGLPYF. Together with reference TRBV13 and TRBJ2-5, the CDR3 gives the full variable domain: AAGVIQSPRHLIKEKRETATLKCYPIPRHDTVYWYQQGPGQDPQFLISFYEKMQSDKGSIPDRFSAQQFSDYHSELNMSSLELGDSALYFCASSLGRAGLPYFGPGTRLLVL.

This chain joins TRBV20-1 and TRBJ2-1; 14 bases fit TRBD2. The CDR3 totals 20 residues. The V and J ends lost 0 bases and 5 bases, in that order; junction bases with no gene match: 15. Germline-derived CDR1 and CDR2 are DFQATT and SNEGSKA (reference sequence). As DNA, the CDR3 is TGCAGTGCTAGAGATTCGGGACTAGCGGGGGCCCGAGAAGTCAACAATGAGCAGTTCTTC. This gives the protein CSARDSGLAGAREVNNEQFF.

The V and J genes are TRBV10-3 and TRBJ2-7; TRBD2 is a possible D gene (6 bases). Germline CDR1 is ENHRY and CDR2 is SYGVKD. Between the trimmed V and J ends, which lost 11 bases and 0 bases, there was a span of 14 bases. This CDR3 spans 13 amino acids. The CDR3 region is CALQRDSSYEQYF. The CDR3 region has the DNA TGTGCCTTACAAAGGGACTCCTCCTACGAGCAGTACTTC.

J is TRBJ2-4 and V is TRBV7-2; maybe TRBD2 (6 bases). Deletions cut 0 bases from V and 12 bases from J, with 9 bases between. CDR1 and CDR2 from the germline V gene are SGHTA and FQGNSA. The CDR3 covers 12 residues. CDR3 DNA: TGTGCCAGCAGCTTAGCGGCGGGGTCTCAGTACTTC. Translated: CASSLAAGSQYF.